One and the same sample provided the 23 T cell receptor beta chains below, sequenced in a study of shared clonotypes between healthy human individuals. Method: immunoSEQ multiplex PCR; TCRdb's copy keeps in-frame clones and lacks some. The sample shows 2 million to 3 million clones, approximately 94% of them seen only once. Material for sequencing was naive CD4+ T cells from PBMCs. Subset given: CD45RA+ positively selected. The receptors here all came from a man younger than 35 in good health. Some clones in this sample may be carry-over from other donors' samples.

This chain joins TRBV19 and TRBJ1-5; tentative D call: TRBD1 (5 bases). Trimming pared 4 bases from V and 2 bases from J, leaving 15 bases between. Germline lookup yields CDR1 LNHDA and CDR2 SQIVND (reference sequence). This CDR3 is 16 amino acids long. The CDR3 loop reads CASSTPREGGNQPQHF. CDR3 nucleotides: TGTGCCAGTAGTACGCCTCGGGAAGGGGGCAATCAGCCCCAGCATTTT.

The DNA for the CDR3 is TGCAGCGTCCCTCGAAGGGCAGGGGCGAACACTGAAGCTTTCTTT. Amino acid sequence: CSVPRRAGANTEAFF. The chain joins TRBV29-1 to TRBJ1-1; maybe TRBD1 (6 bases). V gave up 6 bases and J gave up 1 base, with 18 bases separating them. The CDR3 is made up of 15 amino acids. Germline V gene lookup returns CDR1 SQVTM and CDR2 ANQGSEA.

This clone was seen once. The chain employs TRBV5-1 and TRBJ2-6; 7 bases align to TRBD1. V lost 4 bases, J lost 2 bases, and 6 bases stayed unmatched. CDR1 is SGHRS and CDR2 is YFSETQ in the germline V gene. The CDR3 has 16 amino acids. The CDR3 coding sequence is TGCGCCAGCAGCGCCACGGACAGGCCTGGGGCCAACGTCCTGACTTTC. It codes for CASSATDRPGANVLTF.

The chain is built from TRBV11-3 and TRBJ2-1; perhaps TRBD2 as D (5 bases). This CDR3 is built from 14 residues. Germline V gene lookup returns CDR1 SGHNT and CDR2 YENEEA. V was shortened by 5 bases and J by 1 base, with 9 bases between the two germline ends. CDR3 region: CASSPTGSYNEQFF. CDR3 nucleotides: TGTGCCAGCAGCCCCACGGGGTCCTACAATGAGCAGTTCTTC.

The V gene is TRBV30, the J gene TRBJ2-3; 8 positions match TRBD1. Germline V gene sequence: CDR1 GTSNPN, CDR2 SVGIG (reference sequence). This CDR3 contains 17 residues. Unmatched junction bases numbered 17, after V lost 5 bases and J lost 4 bases. The DNA for the CDR3 is TGTGCCTGGGGTTCGACAGGGGCAAGGGTAGGGGCAGATACGCAGTATTTT. Translation: CAWGSTGARVGADTQYF.

The chain recombines TRBV30 with TRBJ2-1; D is unclear. Trimming removed 7 bases from V and 3 bases from J, with 13 bases in between. The CDR3 covers 13 residues. The germline gives CDR1 GTSNPN, CDR2 SVGIG (reference sequence). CDR3 amino acids: CASSTYSYNEQFF. In DNA form, the CDR3 reads TGTGCCTCCTCTACTTACAGCTACAATGAGCAGTTCTTC.

The genes are TRBV7-3 and TRBJ2-3; D is unresolved. CDR1 SGHTA and CDR2 FQGTGA come from the germline V gene. Trimming shortened V by 5 bases and J by 5 bases, and 23 bases separated the two germline ends. The CDR3 runs 17 residues. CDR3 DNA: TGTGCCAGCAGCCCCTGGGGTCCGGGCCGGTTAGGAGATACGCAGTATTTT. This codes for CASSPWGPGRLGDTQYF.

Notes on this clone: Other DNA sequences in the sample encode the same CDR3. The chain recombines TRBV7-9 with TRBJ1-1; 9 nucleotides align to TRBD1. Per germline, CDR1 SEHNR and CDR2 FQNEAQ (reference sequence). V dropped 5 bases and J dropped 4; count of bases not matched to a gene: 5. The CDR3 contains 14 residues. The DNA for the CDR3 is TGTGCCAGCAGCACACAGGGGGCAAGCACTGAAGCTTTCTTT. Protein sequence: CASSTQGASTEAFF.

The chain links TRBV2 to TRBJ2-7; D is possibly TRBD1 (6 bases). CDR1 is SNHLY and CDR2 is FYNNEI in the germline V gene. The CDR3 covers 12 residues. V was shortened by 7 bases and J by 5 bases, with 12 bases between the two germline ends. CDR3 amino acids: CASTNRANEQYF. CDR3 bases: TGTGCCAGCACCAACAGGGCCAACGAGCAGTACTTC.

The chain is built from TRBV25-1 and TRBJ2-7, with D possibly being TRBD2 (6 bases). This CDR3 contains 12 residues. Trimming pared 6 bases from V and 9 bases from J, leaving 15 bases between. The germline V gene has CDR1 MGHDK and CDR2 SYGVNS. CDR3 protein: CASSKDYSRQYF. The CDR3 DNA follows: TGTGCCAGCAGCAAGGACTATTCCAGGCAGTACTTC.

The genes are TRBV5-1 and TRBJ2-3; 13 bases align to TRBD2. Germline V gene lookup returns CDR1 SGHRS and CDR2 YFSETQ. This CDR3 has 18 amino acids. Trimming took 3 bases from V and 2 from J; bases not matched to a gene: 9. The CDR3 protein is CASSWTSGLAGYTDTQYF. The CDR3 bases are TGCGCCAGCAGCTGGACCTCGGGACTAGCGGGGTACACAGATACGCAGTATTTT.

Points on this clone: Other DNA sequences in the sample encode the same CDR3. This chain's CDR3 is CASSFPTGGTEAFF. The CDR3 DNA reads TGTGCCAGCAGTTTCCCGACAGGGGGCACTGAAGCTTTCTTT. The chain joins TRBV28 to TRBJ1-1; 9 positions agree with TRBD1. The CDR3 totals 14 residues. V gave up 3 bases and J gave up 4 bases; unmatched junction bases: 3. Per germline, CDR1 MDHEN and CDR2 SYDVKM.

This chain joins TRBV7-2 and TRBJ1-1; 10 bases align to TRBD1. This CDR3 is 15 amino acids long. Unmatched junction bases numbered 8, after V lost 7 bases and J lost 3 bases. Germline lookup yields CDR1 SGHTA and CDR2 FQGNSA. CDR3 residues: CASMRDRGLDTEAFF. The CDR3 DNA reads TGTGCCAGCATGCGGGACAGGGGTTTGGACACTGAAGCTTTCTTT.

This chain connects TRBV27 to TRBJ1-2, with D perhaps matching TRBD1 (5 bases). Trimming removed 4 bases from V and 7 bases from J, with 10 bases in between. CDR1 is MNHEY and CDR2 is SMNVEV in the germline V gene (reference sequence). The CDR3 runs 12 residues. This chain's CDR3 is CASSSQGIGYTF. Here the CDR3 DNA reads TGTGCCAGCAGTTCCCAGGGAATTGGCTACACCTTC.

The gene calls are TRBV11-2 and TRBJ2-5, with D possibly TRBD1 on 5 matching bases. Germline lookup yields CDR1 SGHAT and CDR2 FQNNGV. The CDR3 totals 15 residues. V dropped 5 bases and J dropped 2 bases, with 15 bases sitting between them. This chain's CDR3 is CASSPFGAPQETQYF. The CDR3 bases are TGTGCCAGCAGCCCCTTTGGGGCTCCACAAGAGACCCAGTACTTC.

This chain joins TRBV6-6 and TRBJ2-7; 8 bases line up with TRBD2. Germline V gene data show CDR1 as MNHNY and CDR2 as SVGAGI (reference sequence). The CDR3 extends over 14 amino acids. J gave up 4 bases and V 7 bases, and 9 bases lay outside the gene matches. The CDR3 DNA reads TGTGCCAGCACAACTAGCGGACGAACGTACGAGCAGTACTTC. This encodes CASTTSGRTYEQYF.

As concerns this clone: The sample contains more than one DNA sequence encoding this CDR3. CDR3 protein: CASSLGTGRGYEQYF. The CDR3, as DNA: TGTGCCAGCAGCTTAGGGACAGGGCGGGGCTACGAGCAGTACTTC. The rearrangement joins TRBV7-9 to TRBJ2-7, with 8 bases aligning to TRBD1. The CDR3 extends over 15 amino acids. The germline gives CDR1 SEHNR, CDR2 FQNEAQ (reference sequence). Trimming cost V 1 base and J 3 bases; bases outside gene matches: 5.

The genes are TRBV6-4 and TRBJ2-5; possibly TRBD1 for D (6 bases). The CDR3 has 15 residues. From germline, CDR1 is MRHNA and CDR2 SNTAGT. V shed 6 bases and J shed 1 base, with 15 bases lying between them. The CDR3 DNA sequence: TGTGCCAGCAGGTACAGGGTTTCCCCCCAAGAGACCCAGTACTTC. The encoded protein is CASRYRVSPQETQYF.

The chain employs TRBV7-1 and TRBJ1-4, with D possibly TRBD1 on 5 matching bases. TRBV7-1 is labeled an ORF, and its function is uncertain. The CDR3 loop spans 17 amino acids. Trimming left V 2 bases short and J 6 bases short, with 19 bases between. The CDR3 region has the DNA TGTGCCAGCAGCTCAAGCCGGGTCTCGGGACGGGATGAAAAACTGTTTTTT. Protein: CASSSSRVSGRDEKLFF.

This chain links TRBV5-1 with TRBJ1-3, with D unresolved. With 6 bases removed from V and 0 bases from J, the gap between germline ends came to 13 bases. CDR1 SGHRS and CDR2 YFSETQ come from the germline V gene. The CDR3 length is 15 residues. The CDR3 protein is CASTSQGNSGNTIYF. For the CDR3, the DNA is TGCGCCAGCACCTCTCAAGGCAACTCTGGAAACACCATATATTTT.

The V and J genes are TRBV7-2 and TRBJ1-5; TRBD1 matches 7 bases. Germline loops: CDR1 SGHTA, CDR2 FQGNSA. J was trimmed by 4 bases and V by 0 bases; bases with no gene match: 3. The CDR3 is 15 amino acids. CDR3 coding DNA: TGTGCCAGCAGCTTAGCGTCACAGGGGAATCAGCCCCAGCATTTT. Residues: CASSLASQGNQPQHF.

This clone was detected once. The chain links TRBV5-1 to TRBJ2-7, with 9 positions matching TRBD2. The J segment lost 7 bases and the V segment lost 4 bases, leaving 12 bases of the junction unmatched. Germline lookup yields CDR1 SGHRS and CDR2 YFSETQ. The CDR3 runs to 15 residues. This CDR3 reads CASSPRTSAEGEQYF. In nucleotides, the CDR3 is TGCGCCAGCAGCCCCCGGACTAGCGCTGAGGGTGAGCAGTACTTC.

J is TRBJ1-2 and V is TRBV6-1; perhaps TRBD1 as D (6 bases). The V end lost 4 bases, the J end lost 1 base, and 16 bases lay between the germline ends. The CDR3 runs to 16 residues. Germline V CDR1 and CDR2: MNHNS, SASEGT. The CDR3 DNA sequence: TGTGCCAGCAGTGGGGGCAGGGGAAGTCTTAACTATGGCTACACCTTC. It specifies CASSGGRGSLNYGYTF.